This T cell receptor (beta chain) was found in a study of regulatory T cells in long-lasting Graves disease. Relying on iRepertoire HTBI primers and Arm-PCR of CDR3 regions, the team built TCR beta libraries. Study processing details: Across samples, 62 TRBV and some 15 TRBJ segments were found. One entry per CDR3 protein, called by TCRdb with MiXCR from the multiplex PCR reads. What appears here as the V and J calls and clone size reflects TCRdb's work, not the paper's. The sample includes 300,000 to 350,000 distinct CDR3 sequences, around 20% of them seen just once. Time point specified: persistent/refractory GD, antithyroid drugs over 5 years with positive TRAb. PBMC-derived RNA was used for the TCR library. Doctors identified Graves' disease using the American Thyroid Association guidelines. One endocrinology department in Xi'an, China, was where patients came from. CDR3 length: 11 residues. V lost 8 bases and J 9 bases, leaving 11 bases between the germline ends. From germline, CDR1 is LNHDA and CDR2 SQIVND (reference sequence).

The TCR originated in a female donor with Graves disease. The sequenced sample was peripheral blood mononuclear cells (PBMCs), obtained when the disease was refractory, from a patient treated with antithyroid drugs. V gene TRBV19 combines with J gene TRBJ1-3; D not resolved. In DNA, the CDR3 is TGTGCCAGTGTGAGGGTTGGCACCATATATTTT. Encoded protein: CASVRVGTIYF.